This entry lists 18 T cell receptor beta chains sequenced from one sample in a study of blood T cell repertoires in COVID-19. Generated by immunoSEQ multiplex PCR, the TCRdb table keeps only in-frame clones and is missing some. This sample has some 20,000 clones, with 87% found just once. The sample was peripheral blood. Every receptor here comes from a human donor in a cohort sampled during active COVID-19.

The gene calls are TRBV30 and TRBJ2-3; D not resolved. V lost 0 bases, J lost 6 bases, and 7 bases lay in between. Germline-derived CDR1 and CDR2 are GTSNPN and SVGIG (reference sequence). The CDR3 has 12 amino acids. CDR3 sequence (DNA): TGTGCCTGGAGTGTAACCGCGGATACGCAGTATTTT. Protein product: CAWSVTADTQYF.

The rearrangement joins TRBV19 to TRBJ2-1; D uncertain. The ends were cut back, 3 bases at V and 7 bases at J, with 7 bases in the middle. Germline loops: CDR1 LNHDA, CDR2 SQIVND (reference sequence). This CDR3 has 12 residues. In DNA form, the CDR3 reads TGTGCCAGTAGTATTGGAGAAAATGAGCAGTTCTTC. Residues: CASSIGENEQFF.

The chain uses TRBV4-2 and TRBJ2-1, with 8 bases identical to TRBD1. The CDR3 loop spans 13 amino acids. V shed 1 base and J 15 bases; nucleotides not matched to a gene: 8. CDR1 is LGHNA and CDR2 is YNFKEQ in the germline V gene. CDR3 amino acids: CASSQGGTGVGFF. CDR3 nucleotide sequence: TGTGCCAGCAGCCAAGGAGGGACAGGCGTCGGGTTCTTC.

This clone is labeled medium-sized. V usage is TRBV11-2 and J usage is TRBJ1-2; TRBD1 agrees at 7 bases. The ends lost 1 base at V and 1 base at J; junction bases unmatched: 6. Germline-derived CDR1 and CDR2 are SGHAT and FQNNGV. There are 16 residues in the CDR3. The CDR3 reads CASSLGATGLNYGYTF. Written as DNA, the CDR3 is TGTGCCAGCAGCTTAGGCGCGACAGGGCTTAACTATGGCTACACCTTC.

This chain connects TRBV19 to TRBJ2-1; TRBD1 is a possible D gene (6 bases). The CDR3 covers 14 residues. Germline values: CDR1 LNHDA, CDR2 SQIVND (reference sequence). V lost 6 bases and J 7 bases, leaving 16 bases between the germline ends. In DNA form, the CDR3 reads TGTGCCAGTAGCAAGATTTCTCAGGGGAATGAGCAGTTCTTC. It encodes CASSKISQGNEQFF.

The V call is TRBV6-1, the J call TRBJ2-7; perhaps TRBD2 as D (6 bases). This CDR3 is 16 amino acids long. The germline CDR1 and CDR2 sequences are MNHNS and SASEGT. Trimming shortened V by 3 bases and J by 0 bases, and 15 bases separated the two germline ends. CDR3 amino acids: CASSDAGGKSSYEQYF. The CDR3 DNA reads TGTGCCAGCAGTGACGCTGGGGGGAAAAGCTCCTACGAGCAGTACTTC.

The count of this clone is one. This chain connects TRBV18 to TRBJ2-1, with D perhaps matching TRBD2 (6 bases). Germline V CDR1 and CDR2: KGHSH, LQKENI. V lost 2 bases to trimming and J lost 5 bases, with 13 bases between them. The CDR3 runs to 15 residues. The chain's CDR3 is CASSPSGTADNEQFF. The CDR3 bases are TGTGCCAGCTCACCATCCGGGACTGCCGACAATGAGCAGTTCTTC.

This chain's CDR3 is CASSLAKIPWTVYGYTF. The CDR3 coding sequence is TGTGCCAGCAGCTTAGCGAAGATCCCCTGGACAGTCTATGGCTACACCTTC. V gene TRBV11-2 combines with J gene TRBJ1-2; D is possibly TRBD1 (6 bases). There are 17 residues in the CDR3. V was cut by 1 base and J by 4 bases, with 19 bases left in between. The V gene's germline CDR1 is SGHAT and CDR2 FQNNGV. Together with reference TRBV11-2 and TRBJ1-2, the CDR3 gives the full variable domain: EAGVAQSPRYKIIEKRQSVAFWCNPISGHATLYWYQQILGQGPKLLIQFQNNGVVDDSQLPKDRFSAERLKGVDSTLKIQPAKLEDSAVYLCASSLAKIPWTVYGYTFGSGTRLTVV.

The CDR3, as DNA: TGTGCCACTCGCCCGACAGAGAATGAAAAACTGTTTTTT. Translating gives CATRPTENEKLFF. This chain links TRBV2 with TRBJ1-4; TRBD1 might be the D (5 bases). Germline V CDR1 and CDR2: SNHLY, FYNNEI. The CDR3 totals 13 residues. Trimming removed 10 bases at V and 5 bases at J, with 14 bases between.

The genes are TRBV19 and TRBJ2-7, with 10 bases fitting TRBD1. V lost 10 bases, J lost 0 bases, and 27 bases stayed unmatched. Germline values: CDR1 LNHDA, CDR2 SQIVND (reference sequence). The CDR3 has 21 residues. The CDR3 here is CATTAGTGALLAAQTSYEQYF. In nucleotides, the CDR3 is TGTGCCACCACCGCGGGGACAGGGGCTCTTCTTGCGGCCCAAACCTCCTACGAGCAGTACTTC.

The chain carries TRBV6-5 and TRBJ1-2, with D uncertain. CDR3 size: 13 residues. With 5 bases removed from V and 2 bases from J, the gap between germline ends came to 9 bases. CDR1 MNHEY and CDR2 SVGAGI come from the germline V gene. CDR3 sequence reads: CASSPYSNYGYTF. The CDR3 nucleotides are TGTGCCAGCAGTCCATACAGCAACTATGGCTACACCTTC.

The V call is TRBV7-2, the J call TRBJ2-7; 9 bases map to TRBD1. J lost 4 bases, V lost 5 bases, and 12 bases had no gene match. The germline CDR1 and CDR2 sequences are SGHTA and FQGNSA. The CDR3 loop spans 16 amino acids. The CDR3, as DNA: TGTGCCAGCAGCCTCCTACCGGGACAGGGCCGTTACGAGCAGTACTTC. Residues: CASSLLPGQGRYEQYF.

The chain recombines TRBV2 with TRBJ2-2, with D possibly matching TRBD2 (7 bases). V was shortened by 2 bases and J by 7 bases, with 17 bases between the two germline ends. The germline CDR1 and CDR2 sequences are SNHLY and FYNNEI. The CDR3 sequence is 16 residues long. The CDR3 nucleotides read TGTGCCAGCAGTGAAAGGGGGAGGGCCGAGGACGGGGAGCTGTTTTTT. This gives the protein CASSERGRAEDGELFF.

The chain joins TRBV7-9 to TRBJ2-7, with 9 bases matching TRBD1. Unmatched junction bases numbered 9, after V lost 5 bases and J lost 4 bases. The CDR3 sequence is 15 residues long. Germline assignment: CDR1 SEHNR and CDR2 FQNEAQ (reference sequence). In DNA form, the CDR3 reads TGTGCCAGCAGCAAGGGACAGGGACTATCATACGAGCAGTACTTC. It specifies CASSKGQGLSYEQYF. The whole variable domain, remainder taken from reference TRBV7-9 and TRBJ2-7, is DTGVSQNPRHKITKRGQNVTFRCDPISEHNRLYWYRQTLGQGPEFLTYFQNEAQLEKSRLLSDRFSAERPKGSFSTLEIQRTEQGDSAMYLCASSKGQGLSYEQYFGPGTRLTVT.

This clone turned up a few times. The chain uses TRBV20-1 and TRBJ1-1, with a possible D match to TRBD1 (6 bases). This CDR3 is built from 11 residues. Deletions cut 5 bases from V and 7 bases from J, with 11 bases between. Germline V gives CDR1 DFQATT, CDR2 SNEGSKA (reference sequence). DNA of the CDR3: TGCAGTGCTGCAGGGGAAGGTGAAGCTTTCTTT. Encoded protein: CSAAGEGEAFF.

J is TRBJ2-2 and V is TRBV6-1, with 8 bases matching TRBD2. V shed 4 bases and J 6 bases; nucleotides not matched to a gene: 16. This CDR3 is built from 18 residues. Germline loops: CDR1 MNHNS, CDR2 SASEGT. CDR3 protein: CASSARTGVTSVSGELFF. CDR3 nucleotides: TGTGCCAGCAGTGCGCGGACCGGGGTGACTAGCGTTTCCGGGGAGCTGTTTTTT.

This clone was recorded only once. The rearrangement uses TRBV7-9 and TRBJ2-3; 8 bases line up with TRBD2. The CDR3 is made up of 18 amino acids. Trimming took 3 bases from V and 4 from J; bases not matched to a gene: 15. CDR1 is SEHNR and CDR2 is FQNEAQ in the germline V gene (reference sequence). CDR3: CASSFIFDRAGVADTQYF. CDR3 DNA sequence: TGTGCCAGCAGCTTCATTTTTGACAGAGCGGGAGTAGCAGATACGCAGTATTTT.

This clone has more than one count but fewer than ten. The CDR3 reads CASSPQGADDTEAFF. CDR3 in DNA: TGTGCCAGCAGCCCACAGGGGGCGGATGACACTGAAGCTTTCTTT. This chain connects TRBV28 to TRBJ1-1; 9 positions match TRBD1. Trimming took 6 bases from V and 3 from J; bases not matched to a gene: 8. This CDR3 spans 15 amino acids. Germline CDR1 reads MDHEN; CDR2 reads SYDVKM.